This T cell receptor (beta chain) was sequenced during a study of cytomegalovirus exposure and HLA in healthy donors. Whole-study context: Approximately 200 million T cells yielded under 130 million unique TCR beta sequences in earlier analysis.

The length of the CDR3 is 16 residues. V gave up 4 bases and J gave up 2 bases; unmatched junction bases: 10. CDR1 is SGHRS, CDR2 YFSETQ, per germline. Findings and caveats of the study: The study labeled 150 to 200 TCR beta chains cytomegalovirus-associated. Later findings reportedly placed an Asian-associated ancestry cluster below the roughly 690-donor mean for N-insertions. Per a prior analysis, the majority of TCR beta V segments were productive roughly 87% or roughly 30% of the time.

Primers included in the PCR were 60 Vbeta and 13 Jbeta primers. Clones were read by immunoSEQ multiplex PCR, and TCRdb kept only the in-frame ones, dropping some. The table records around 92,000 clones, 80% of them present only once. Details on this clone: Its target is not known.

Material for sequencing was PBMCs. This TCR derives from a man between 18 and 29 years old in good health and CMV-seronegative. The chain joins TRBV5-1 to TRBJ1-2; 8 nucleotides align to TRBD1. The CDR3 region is CASSTPTGEGNYGYTF. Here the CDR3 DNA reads TGCGCCAGCAGCACCCCGACAGGGGAAGGAAACTATGGCTACACCTTC.